A single sample gave rise to the 25 T cell receptor beta chains below, sequenced in a study of CD8+CD57+ T cells in acquired aplastic anemia. Sequencing was done on patients that had shown CD8+CD57+ cell expansion by flow cytometry. Genomic DNA acted as the template from which TCR beta VDJ combination and CDR3 sequence profiling were carried out. TCRdb itself ran the reads through MiXCR, one entry per CDR3 protein. Here the sample spans under 200,000 distinct CDR3 sequences, 45% to 55% being singletons. The sample consisted of sorted CD4+, CD8+, or CD8+CD57+ T cells (not recorded which) from PBMCs. These receptors were obtained from a human donor with aplastic anemia.

This clonotype was counted many times. The chain has TRBV7-6 and TRBJ2-5, with a possible D match to TRBD1 (5 bases). CDR1 and CDR2 (germline): SGHVS, FNYEAQ. V shed 5 bases and J shed 2 bases, with 18 bases lying between them. This CDR3 contains 16 residues. CDR3 loop: CASSLTGTGPQETQYF. CDR3 nucleotide sequence: TGTGCCAGCAGCCTAACAGGCACCGGACCTCAAGAGACCCAGTACTTC.

On this clonotype: A much more abundant neighbour one base away suggests this may be a read error. The gene calls are TRBV11-3 and TRBJ2-7; tentatively, D is TRBD2 (5 bases). This CDR3 contains 14 residues. The germline V gene encodes CDR1 SGHNT and CDR2 YENEEA. The CDR3 here is CANSLGRGNYEQYF. The CDR3 nucleotides are TGTGCCAACAGCTTAGGACGGGGAAATTACGAGCAGTACTTC.

This clonotype was seen repeatedly, ten times or more. This sequence joins TRBV11-2 and TRBJ2-7; TRBD2 agrees at 14 bases. Losses at the gene ends were 3 bases for V and 3 bases for J; bases not matched to a gene: 16. Germline CDR1 is SGHAT and CDR2 is FQNNGV. There are 20 residues in the CDR3. CDR3 sequence (DNA): TGTGCCAGCAGCTTTCTTTCCACCGGACTAGCGGGAGGCGCTTACTACGAGCAGTACTTC. It encodes CASSFLSTGLAGGAYYEQYF.

The chain uses TRBV2 and TRBJ1-2, with D maybe TRBD1 (5 bases). V lost 8 bases and J lost 2, with 12 bases in between. Looked up from germline, CDR1 is SNHLY and CDR2 is FYNNEI. The CDR3 contains 13 residues. The CDR3 DNA sequence: TGTGCCAGCGGGGGGGGAGGAAACTATGGCTACACCTTC. This translates into CASGGGGNYGYTF.

This clonotype has a single count. The chain is built from TRBV29-1 and TRBJ2-1; 8 bases fit TRBD1. CDR1 SQVTM and CDR2 ANQGSEA come from the germline V gene. The CDR3 spans 14 residues. V lost 5 bases, J lost 7 bases, and 10 bases stayed unmatched. CDR3 in amino acids: CSVSAAGGGNEQFF. CDR3 nucleotide sequence: TGCAGCGTTTCAGCGGCAGGGGGCGGGAATGAGCAGTTCTTC.

Notes on this clonotype: A read error may produce the germline difference seen at one junction end. The chain links TRBV5-6 to TRBJ2-7; 13 positions match TRBD2. The CDR3 covers 14 residues. Germline values: CDR1 SGHDT, CDR2 YYEEEE. The CDR3 DNA reads TGTGCCAGCAGCTTACGGACTAGCGGGAGAGGGAGGCACTTC. It encodes CASSLRTSGRGRHF.

With respect to this clonotype: A read error may explain this, as a much larger clone is one base away. The chain links TRBV11-3 to TRBJ1-2, with a possible D match to TRBD1 (5 bases). This CDR3 is 14 amino acids long. Per the germline V gene, CDR1 is SGHNT and CDR2 is YENEEA. V was clipped by 5 bases and J by 6 bases, with 16 bases between them. DNA of the CDR3: TGTGCCAGCAGCGATAGGGGTGTCCCACATGGCTACACCTTC. Translated: CASSDRGVPHGYTF.

V usage is TRBV7-3 and J usage is TRBJ2-7, with D possibly being TRBD1 (6 bases). The germline V and J ends were trimmed by 2 bases and 4 bases, with 15 bases remaining between them. Germline CDR1 SGHTA, CDR2 FQGTGA. The CDR3 has 15 amino acids. In nucleotides, the CDR3 is TGTGCCAGCAGCTTAGGTCCCGGACAGCAGTACGAGCAGTACTTC. It is translated as CASSLGPGQQYEQYF.

Turning to this clonotype: In this CDR3 the conserved last residue, phenylalanine or tryptophan, is missing, so a read error is likely. The chain employs TRBV29-1 and TRBJ1-6; D may be TRBD1 (5 bases). Per the germline V gene, CDR1 is SQVTM and CDR2 is ANQGSEA. The CDR3 is 13 residues long. Trimming stripped 7 bases from V and 7 bases from J, with 14 bases between. The chain's CDR3 is CSAQTGDNSPLHL. CDR3 sequence (DNA): TGCAGCGCCCAAACAGGCGACAATTCACCCCTCCACCTT.

The chain couples TRBV24-1 to TRBJ2-7, with a tentative D call TRBD1 (5 bases). CDR3 length: 14 residues. The germline CDR1 and CDR2 sequences are KGHDR and SFDVKD. V was clipped by 5 bases and J by 5 bases, with 15 bases between them. CDR3 sequence: CATSAGQSFHEQYF. The CDR3 coding sequence is TGTGCCACCAGTGCAGGGCAGAGTTTCCACGAGCAGTACTTC.

Of note for this clonotype: This may stem from a read error, because a much larger clone lies one nucleotide away. The chain couples TRBV11-1 to TRBJ1-4, with D possibly being TRBD1 (6 bases). Per germline, CDR1 SGHAT and CDR2 FQDESV (reference sequence). V was clipped by 4 bases and J by 8 bases, with 20 bases between them. CDR3 length: 16 amino acids. The CDR3 is CASSSTTGRTWEKLFF. The DNA of the CDR3 is TGTGCCAGCAGCTCGACGACAGGTCGAACTTGGGAAAAACTGTTTTTT. The full variable domain, with the rest looked up from reference TRBV11-1 and TRBJ1-4, is EAEVAQSPRYKITEKSQAVAFWCDPISGHATLYWYRQILGQGPELLVQFQDESVVDDSQLPKDRFSAERLKGVDSTLKIQPAELGDSAMYLCASSSTTGRTWEKLFFGSGTQLSVL.

This chain links TRBV13 with TRBJ2-1, with D unclear. Germline V gene data show CDR1 as PRHDT and CDR2 as FYEKMQ (reference sequence). CDR3 length equals 13 residues. V was clipped by 6 bases and J by 0 bases, with 6 bases between them. The CDR3 DNA reads TGTGCCAGCAGGGACGGCTCCTACAATGAGCAGTTCTTC. Translated, it gives CASRDGSYNEQFF.

This clonotype was counted ten times or more. V gene TRBV15 combines with J gene TRBJ2-2, with D perhaps matching TRBD1 or TRBD2 (5 bases each). The germline V gene has CDR1 LNHNV and CDR2 YYDKDF (reference sequence). This CDR3 spans 14 amino acids. Between the trimmed V and J ends, which lost 3 bases and 8 bases, there was a span of 13 bases. The CDR3 sequence is CATSSQRGTGELFF. The CDR3 coding sequence is TGTGCCACCAGCAGTCAAAGAGGGACGGGGGAGCTGTTTTTT.

There are many counts of this clonotype. The V and J genes are TRBV20-1 and TRBJ2-7, with D hard to call. The germline V gene encodes CDR1 DFQATT and CDR2 SNEGSKA (reference sequence). The CDR3 has 14 residues. The ends were cut back, 3 bases at V and 0 bases at J, with 12 bases in the middle. The CDR3 DNA sequence: TGCAGTGCTAGGGAGATTGAGGACTCCTACGAGCAGTACTTC. Its protein is CSAREIEDSYEQYF.

This clonotype showed up just a few times. The V and J genes are TRBV10-2 and TRBJ2-1; 11 nucleotides align to TRBD2. The CDR3 loop spans 13 amino acids. From germline, CDR1 is WSHSY and CDR2 SAAADI. Germline trimming cut 5 bases from V and 8 bases from J; bases unmatched to any gene: 2. In DNA, the CDR3 is TGCGCCAGCAGTCGTAGCGGGAGGGATGAGCAGTTCTTC. Protein product: CASSRSGRDEQFF.

This clonotype has only a few counts. The chain joins TRBV10-1 to TRBJ2-7; TRBD2 aligns across 7 bases. Germline assignment: CDR1 WNHNN and CDR2 SYGVQD (reference sequence). There are 13 residues in the CDR3. J was trimmed by 4 bases and V by 8 bases; bases with no gene match: 8. The CDR3 reads CASASGDRYEQYF. In nucleotides, the CDR3 is TGCGCCAGCGCGAGCGGGGATAGGTACGAGCAGTACTTC.

This clonotype was found many times. This sequence joins TRBV7-9 and TRBJ1-2; 8 positions match TRBD1. The CDR3 covers 16 residues. The V and J ends lost 1 base and 3 bases, in that order; junction bases with no gene match: 7. CDR1 and CDR2 from the germline V gene are SEHNR and FQNEAQ (reference sequence). DNA of the CDR3: TGTGCCAGCAGCTTAGGACCAACAGGGGGGGACTATGGCTACACCTTC. This codes for CASSLGPTGGDYGYTF.

This clonotype was seen many times. Its ends do not fully match the called genes, so a read error is possible. The rearrangement uses TRBV15 and TRBJ2-7; D is uncertain. Germline CDR1 LNHNV, CDR2 YYDKDF (reference sequence). CDR3 length equals 18 residues. This CDR3 reads CATSREGTPAYKTYEQYF. The CDR3, as DNA: TGTGCCACCAGCCGAGAAGGTACGCCGGCCTATAAGACCTACGAGCAGTACTTC.

Turning to this clonotype: Given a much more abundant clone one base away, this may be a read error. The chain employs TRBV6-2 or TRBV6-3 and TRBJ2-1, with D unclear. The CDR3 runs 11 residues. The ends were cut back, 10 bases at V and 5 bases at J, with 9 bases in the middle. Germline V lookup: CDR1 MNHEY, CDR2 SVGEGT. The CDR3 spells CATKRHNEQFF. CDR3 nucleotide sequence: TGTGCCACCAAACGACACAATGAGCAGTTCTTC.

This chain uses TRBV11-2 with TRBJ2-3; either TRBD1 or TRBD2 may supply D (5 bases each). The CDR3 has 17 amino acids. V was cut by 5 bases and J by 0 bases, with 18 bases left in between. Germline CDR1 SGHAT, CDR2 FQNNGV. The CDR3 DNA follows: TGTGCCAGCAGCCCCAGACGGGGCACCCTTAGCACAGATACGCAGTATTTT. Protein product: CASSPRRGTLSTDTQYF. Complete variable domain (other parts from reference TRBV11-2 and TRBJ2-3): EAGVAQSPRYKIIEKRQSVAFWCNPISGHATLYWYQQILGQGPKLLIQFQNNGVVDDSQLPKDRFSAERLKGVDSTLKIQPAKLEDSAVYLCASSPRRGTLSTDTQYFGPGTRLTVL.

CDR3 loop: CASSFLPGQGAGELFF. Written as DNA, the CDR3 is TGTGCCAGCAGTTTCCTTCCGGGACAGGGGGCCGGGGAGCTGTTTTTT. This chain joins TRBV27 and TRBJ2-2; 11 positions match TRBD1. Germline lookup yields CDR1 MNHEY and CDR2 SMNVEV (reference sequence). Losses at the gene ends were 3 bases for V and 6 bases for J; bases not matched to a gene: 6. The CDR3 loop spans 16 amino acids.

This clonotype was found many times. The chain uses TRBV19 and TRBJ1-3, with a tentative D call TRBD1 (5 bases). V gave up 4 bases and J gave up 2 bases, with 12 bases separating them. The CDR3 loop spans 15 amino acids. Per germline, CDR1 LNHDA and CDR2 SQIVND (reference sequence). The CDR3 spells CASSSAGTPGNTIYF. CDR3 sequence (DNA): TGTGCCAGTAGTAGTGCCGGGACCCCTGGAAACACCATATATTTT.

This clonotype was detected once. The chain couples TRBV5-1 to TRBJ2-7; 8 nucleotides line up with TRBD2. The V and J ends lost 1 base and 3 bases, in that order; junction bases with no gene match: 3. The CDR3 has 14 amino acids. Germline values: CDR1 SGHRS, CDR2 YFSETQ. The CDR3 region has the DNA TGCGCCAGCAGCTTGTTCCTAGCGGGCTACGAGCAGTACTTC. Encoded protein: CASSLFLAGYEQYF.

CDR3 nucleotides: TGTGCCAGCAGCTCGACAGGGGATATCGCCTATGGCTACACCTTC. Encoded protein: CASSSTGDIAYGYTF. The chain employs TRBV5-4 and TRBJ1-2, with 8 bases aligning to TRBD1. The trim removed 3 bases at V and 4 bases at J, leaving 8 bases unmatched. The CDR3 has 15 amino acids. In germline, CDR1 is SGHNT, CDR2 YYREEE (reference sequence).

V gene TRBV4-1 combines with J gene TRBJ2-1; D possibly corresponds to TRBD2 (5 bases). The CDR3 covers 15 residues. The germline V gene encodes CDR1 MGHRA and CDR2 YSYEKL. Trimming removed 1 base at V and 5 bases at J, with 12 bases between. CDR3 in amino acids: CASSQVEGSNNEQFF. The DNA for the CDR3 is TGCGCCAGCAGCCAAGTCGAGGGTTCCAACAATGAGCAGTTCTTC.